These 17 T cell receptor beta chains were all obtained from the same sample, sequenced in a study of blood T cell repertoires in COVID-19. The protocol was immunoSEQ multiplex PCR, while the TCRdb copy is restricted to in-frame clones and leaves out a portion. The sample gives some 170,000 clones, about 79% of which show up once; roughly 25% is in the top ten. The source material was peripheral blood. The source of these receptors is a woman between 65 and 79 years old with acute or convalescent COVID-19.

This clone was seen many times. The rearrangement joins TRBV3-1 (or the pseudogene TRBV3-2) to TRBJ1-5; perhaps TRBD1 as D (5 bases). With 4 bases removed from V and 1 base from J, the gap between germline ends came to 11 bases. Germline CDR1 reads LGHDT; CDR2 reads YNNKEL (reference sequence). The CDR3 is 15 residues long. CDR3 amino acids: CASSPGHSSNQPQHF. In DNA form, the CDR3 reads TGTGCCAGCAGCCCCGGACACTCCAGCAATCAGCCCCAGCATTTT.

The chain couples TRBV5-4 to TRBJ2-1, with 8 bases aligning to TRBD2. CDR3 length: 16 residues. Germline CDR1 is SGHNT and CDR2 is YYREEE (reference sequence). V shed 4 bases, J shed 6 bases, and the junction held 12 bases outside the gene matches. CDR3 loop: CASSVGRTSSSNEQFF. For the CDR3, the DNA is TGTGCCAGCAGCGTGGGGCGGACTAGCTCTTCCAATGAGCAGTTCTTC.

The chain is built from TRBV6-1 and TRBJ2-5; D uncertain. The CDR3 covers 11 residues. The V gene's germline CDR1 is MNHNS and CDR2 SASEGT. The ends were cut back, 6 bases at V and 2 bases at J, with 4 bases in the middle. CDR3 nucleotides: TGTGCCAGCAGCTTTCAAGAGACCCAGTACTTC. Its protein product is CASSFQETQYF.

The gene calls are TRBV29-1 and TRBJ1-4; 11 nucleotides line up with TRBD1. J gave up 8 bases and V 3 bases, and 2 bases lay outside the gene matches. CDR3 length: 13 amino acids. The V gene's germline CDR1 is SQVTM and CDR2 ANQGSEA. The CDR3 reads CSVEGQGEEKLFF. The CDR3 nucleotides are TGCAGCGTTGAGGGACAGGGGGAAGAAAAACTGTTTTTT. Full variable domain (remainder filled in from reference TRBV29-1 and TRBJ1-4): SAVISQKPSRDICQRGTSLTIQCQVDSQVTMMFWYRQQPGQSLTLIATANQGSEATYESGFVIDKFPISRPNLTFSTLTVSNMSPEDSSIYLCSVEGQGEEKLFFGSGTQLSVL.

In its sample, this clone was seen once. This chain connects TRBV10-1 to TRBJ2-7; tentatively, D is TRBD1 (5 bases). This CDR3 region has 16 residues. V dropped 2 bases and J dropped 2 bases, with 16 bases sitting between them. CDR1 and CDR2 from the germline V gene are WNHNN and SYGVQD (reference sequence). The CDR3: CASSEPKGNRPYEQYF. The CDR3, as DNA: TGCGCCAGCAGTGAGCCGAAGGGGAACAGGCCCTACGAGCAGTACTTC.

The CDR3 DNA follows: TGTGCCAGCAGCTTTCCCGGGCAGGGGTTTTCCTACAATGAGCAGTTCTTC. This encodes CASSFPGQGFSYNEQFF. This rearrangement joins TRBV13 to TRBJ2-1, with a weak D call TRBD1 (6 bases). The germline V and J ends were trimmed by 3 bases and 1 base, with 16 bases remaining between them. CDR1 is PRHDT, CDR2 FYEKMQ, per germline (reference sequence). This CDR3 is built from 17 residues.

V and J are TRBV7-9 and TRBJ2-2, with D hard to call. V dropped 6 bases and J dropped 0 bases, with 8 bases sitting between them. The germline CDR1 and CDR2 sequences are SEHNR and FQNEAQ (reference sequence). This CDR3 spans 14 amino acids. This CDR3 reads CASRERANTGELFF. The DNA for the CDR3 is TGTGCCAGCAGAGAGCGCGCGAACACCGGGGAGCTGTTTTTT.

This clone came up once. CDR3 residues: CASSPSSYNSPLHF. CDR3 sequence (DNA): TGTGCCAGCAGCCCCAGCTCCTATAATTCACCCCTCCACTTT. The chain has TRBV27 and TRBJ1-6; D gene unclear. V was clipped by 6 bases and J by 0 bases, with 6 bases between them. The germline V gene has CDR1 MNHEY and CDR2 SMNVEV (reference sequence). This CDR3 region has 14 residues.

In the case of this clone: Other DNA sequences from this sample encode an identical CDR3 as well. The chain has TRBV19 and TRBJ1-2, with TRBD1 identical over 7 bases. V dropped 0 bases and J dropped 5; count of bases not matched to a gene: 6. There are 15 residues in the CDR3. Germline CDR1 reads LNHDA; CDR2 reads SQIVND (reference sequence). The CDR3 is CASSIEETGVYGYTF. In nucleotides, the CDR3 is TGTGCCAGTAGTATAGAGGAAACAGGGGTGTATGGCTACACCTTC.

The rearrangement links TRBV27 to TRBJ1-5, with D possibly matching TRBD1 (5 bases). With 9 bases removed from V and 2 bases from J, the gap between germline ends came to 11 bases. The germline CDR1 and CDR2 sequences are MNHEY and SMNVEV (reference sequence). The CDR3 contains 13 residues. CDR3 amino acids: CARRDRGNQPQHF. The DNA for the CDR3 is TGTGCCAGACGCGACAGAGGCAATCAGCCCCAGCATTTT.

The rearrangement links TRBV2 to TRBJ2-7; D perhaps matches TRBD2 (5 bases). The length of the CDR3 is 13 residues. Germline values: CDR1 SNHLY, CDR2 FYNNEI. V was trimmed by 7 bases and J by 0 bases, leaving 10 bases between them. CDR3 DNA sequence: TGTGCCAGCAAGAGGGAGTCCTCCTACGAGCAGTACTTC. Translation: CASKRESSYEQYF.

This clone has just a few counts. J is TRBJ2-1 and V is TRBV21-1; the D call TRBD2 from the table was never checked on the DNA. TRBV21-1 is designated a pseudogene. The CDR3 spans 17 residues. CDR3: CASSKVGVSGGYNEQFF. The CDR3, as DNA: TGTGCCAGCAGCAAAGTTGGGGTAAGCGGGGGCTACAATGAGCAGTTCTTC.

This clone was observed a handful of times. The rearrangement joins TRBV6-2 or TRBV6-3 to TRBJ2-1; 8 bases align to TRBD1. There are 15 residues in the CDR3. The trim removed 0 bases at V and 9 bases at J, leaving 7 bases unmatched. Germline assignment: CDR1 MNHEY and CDR2 SVGEGT. The CDR3 bases are TGTGCCAGCAGTTACTCCAGGACAGGGAACGCTGAGCAGTTCTTC. Translated, it gives CASSYSRTGNAEQFF.

The J gene is TRBJ2-2, the V gene TRBV5-1; 7 bases are a match to TRBD2. V lost 4 bases, J lost 0 bases, and 6 bases stayed unmatched. Germline V gene data show CDR1 as SGHRS and CDR2 as YFSETQ. The CDR3 contains 16 residues. The CDR3 DNA reads as TGCGCCAGCAGCCCCGGAGCGGGACCGAACACCGGGGAGCTGTTTTTT. Translating gives CASSPGAGPNTGELFF.

The chain employs TRBV20-1 and TRBJ2-7; 7 bases match TRBD2. Looked up from germline, CDR1 is DFQATT and CDR2 is SNEGSKA (reference sequence). The junction had 11 bases not matched to a gene; V was cut back by 3 bases and J by 6 bases. There are 14 residues in the CDR3. The CDR3, as DNA: TGCAGTGCTAGTTCGGCTAGCGGCCGAAGCGAGCAGTACTTC. It codes for CSASSASGRSEQYF.

The chain recombines TRBV19 with TRBJ1-1, with 11 bases lining up with TRBD1. Germline V gives CDR1 LNHDA, CDR2 SQIVND (reference sequence). The J segment lost 0 bases and the V segment lost 8 bases, leaving 11 bases of the junction unmatched. The CDR3 extends over 17 amino acids. Here the CDR3 DNA reads TGTGCCAGTGGTGAGGACAGGGGGCGTTTGGTGAACACTGAAGCTTTCTTT. Protein: CASGEDRGRLVNTEAFF. Variable domain in full (rest from reference TRBV19 and TRBJ1-1): DGGITQSPKYLFRKEGQNVTLSCEQNLNHDAMYWYRQDPGQGLRLIYYSQIVNDFQKGDIAEGYSVSREKKESFPLTVTSAQKNPTAFYLCASGEDRGRLVNTEAFFGQGTRLTVV.

V usage is TRBV6-5 and J usage is TRBJ1-5; TRBD1 is a possible D gene (6 bases). V was shortened by 6 bases and J by 9 bases, with 18 bases between the two germline ends. The germline gives CDR1 MNHEY, CDR2 SVGAGI. The CDR3 has 14 residues. CDR3 residues: CASSHGGAEGPQHF. The CDR3 coding sequence is TGTGCCAGCAGCCACGGGGGGGCGGAAGGGCCCCAGCATTTT.